This T cell receptor (beta chain) was sequenced for a study of T cells in Graves' hyperthyroidism and ophthalmopathy. It was RNA transcripts that yielded the amplified TCR beta CDR3 regions. The HTBI set primed first-round TCR CDR3 RT-PCR. TCRdb ran MiXCR on the multiplex PCR reads and lists one entry per CDR3 protein. The sample lists over 200,000 distinct CDR3 sequences, about 15% seen once, with approximately 12% in the top ten. From germline, CDR1 is DFQATT and CDR2 SNEGSKA (reference sequence). The length of the CDR3 is 14 residues. J gave up 1 base and V 4 bases, and 1 base lay outside the gene matches. This clonotype was recorded at least ten times. With a duration under 2 months, the hyperthyroidism was newly diagnosed in patients aged 18 to 65.

This sequence was found in a woman aged 40 to 50 with Graves' hyperthyroidism that later progressed to Graves' ophthalmopathy. This chain joins TRBV20-1 and TRBJ2-1; TRBD2 matches at 10 bases. The sample comprised blood. The CDR3 nucleotides are TGCAGTGCTACTAGCGGGGGATCCTACAATGAGCAGTTCTTC. Translated, it gives CSATSGGSYNEQFF.